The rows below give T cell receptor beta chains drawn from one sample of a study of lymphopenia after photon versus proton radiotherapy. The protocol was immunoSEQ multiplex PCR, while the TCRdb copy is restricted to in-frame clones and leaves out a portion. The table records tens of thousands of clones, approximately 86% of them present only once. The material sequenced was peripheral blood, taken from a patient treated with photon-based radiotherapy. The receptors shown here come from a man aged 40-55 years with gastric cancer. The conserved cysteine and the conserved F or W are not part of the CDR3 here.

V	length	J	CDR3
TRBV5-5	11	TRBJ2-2	ASSLGDTGELF
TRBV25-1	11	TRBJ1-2	ASSAQGLYGYT
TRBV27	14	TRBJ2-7	ASSLFWHRGPYEQY
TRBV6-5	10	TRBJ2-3	ASSSGTDTQY
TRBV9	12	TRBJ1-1	ASSVFPGGPEAF
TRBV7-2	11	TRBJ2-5	ASSSQAQETQY
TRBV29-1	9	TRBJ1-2	SVDRERGYT
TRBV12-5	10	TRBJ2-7	ASGWESYEQY
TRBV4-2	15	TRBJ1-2	ASSQGGGTGTVSGYT
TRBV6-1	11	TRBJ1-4	ASKEGPNEKLF
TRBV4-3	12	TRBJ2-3	ASSQDSLTDTQY
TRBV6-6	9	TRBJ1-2	ASSGSYGYT
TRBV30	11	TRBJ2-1	AWSVQDISEQF
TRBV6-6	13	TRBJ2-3	ASALEGGETDTQY
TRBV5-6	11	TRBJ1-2	ASSLRRRGGYT
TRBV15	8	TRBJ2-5	AGGAETQY
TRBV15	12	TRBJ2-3	ATSREGAVDTQY
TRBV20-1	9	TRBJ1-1	SWGAGEVAF
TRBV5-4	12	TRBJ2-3	ASSVGQGLDTQY
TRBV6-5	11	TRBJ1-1	ASSYASNTEAF
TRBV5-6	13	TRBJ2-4	ASSLIAGGMNIQY
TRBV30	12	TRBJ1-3	AWSGVSSGNTIY
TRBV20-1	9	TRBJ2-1	SAWGSNEQF
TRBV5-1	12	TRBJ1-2	ASSLRQGNYGYT
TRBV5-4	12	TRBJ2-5	ASSLTGVQETQY
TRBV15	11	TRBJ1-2	ATSSENNYGYT
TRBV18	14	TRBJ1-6	ASSPGRGSYNSPLH
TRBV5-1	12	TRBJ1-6	ASSPGQGYRTLH
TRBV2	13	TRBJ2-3	ASSEDSGGTDTQY
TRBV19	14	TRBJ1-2	ASSIDGPGLNYGYT
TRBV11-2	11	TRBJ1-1	ASSLAASLEAF
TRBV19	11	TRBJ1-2	ASSSNRDSGYT
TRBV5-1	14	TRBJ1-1	ASSLELGRGGTEAF
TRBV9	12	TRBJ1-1	ASSEDGSSTEAF
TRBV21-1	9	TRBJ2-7	ASSQDPEQY
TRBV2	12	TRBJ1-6	ASRGSVYNSPLH
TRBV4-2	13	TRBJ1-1	ASSQRTGAGTEAF
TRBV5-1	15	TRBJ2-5	ASSLLRVTGGGETQY
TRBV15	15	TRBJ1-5	ATSRGETVPSNQPQH
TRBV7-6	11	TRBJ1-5	ASSPGPTQPQH
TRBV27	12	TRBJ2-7	ASSLMGPTYEQY
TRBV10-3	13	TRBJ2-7	AISGRSGGIDEQY
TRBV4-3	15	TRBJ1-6	ASSQALSSSYNSPLH
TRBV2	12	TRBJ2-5	ASRPRTGFETQY
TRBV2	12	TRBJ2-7	ASGGDRVSYEQY
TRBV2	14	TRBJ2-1	ASSVGGPGERNEQF
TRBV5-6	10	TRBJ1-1	ASSWDRTEAF
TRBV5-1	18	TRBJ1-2	ASSLEGFRTGTVSGQGYT
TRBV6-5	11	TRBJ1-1	ASRSTLNTEAF
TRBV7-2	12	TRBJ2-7	ASSLDTFSYEQY
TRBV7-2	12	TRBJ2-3	ASTLGGEADTQY
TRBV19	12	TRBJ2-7	ASADLASAHEQY
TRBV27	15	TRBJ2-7	ASSPLSGTGLYEGQY
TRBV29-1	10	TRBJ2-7	SVNRGPQEQY
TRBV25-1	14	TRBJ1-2	ASSPRPGQGGWGYT
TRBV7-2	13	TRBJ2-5	ASSAQTGVGETQY
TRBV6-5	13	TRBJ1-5	ASSYSTGLNQPQH